This T cell receptor beta chain was captured by sequencing in a study of T-cell reconstitution after alpha-beta-depleted transplantation in children (dated by TCRdb to 2015 to 2016). Regarding the complete study: Using TCR repertoire profiling, the study quantitatively followed how T-cell immune reconstitution unfolded in children after TCRalphabeta/CD19-depleted allogeneic hematopoietic cell transplantation.

This clonotype was detected only a few times. Its antigen is unknown. Nothing much larger sits one base from this clone, and base qualities are not available. For this chain, trimming is 5 bases at the V end and 10 bases at the J end, and the number of junction bases without a gene match is 11. The CDR3 holds 15 amino acids from the cysteine to the phenylalanine. Only the CDR3 part of the read is kept: 45 bases, read in frame from the first base. CDR1 SNHLY and CDR2 FYNNEI are derived from the germline V gene. Summary of the overall study and its limitations: The apparently early recovery of alphabetaT-cell counts about two months after transplant reportedly depended on only several hundred rapidly expanded clones that came from non-depleted graft cells. In some patients, the high TCRbeta diversity seen at day 60 was put down to recipient T cells and intrathymic progenitors that had survived conditioning. The frequencies of hyperexpanded clones fell over the following months, and after one year, T-cell counts and TCRbeta diversity were mostly attributed to newly produced T cells.

Libraries came from PCR. Sequencing took place on an Illumina HiSeq 2500. TCR library preparation used molecular barcoding, with unique molecular identifiers applied to normalize quantification of the TCRbeta repertoire. TCRdb redid the processing of the public reads, applying fastp at Q25 and MiXCR, and retained in-frame beta chains. For every CDR3 protein sequence, its rows merge into one entry that carries the most common genes and DNA. Present in this sample are 670,000 or so distinct CDR3 sequences, under 15% of which were seen just once. Clones ranked in the top ten supply roughly 0.77% of the sample. The treatment or condition label corresponds to: allogeneic hematopoietic cell transplantation with graft depleted of TCRalphabeta T cells and CD19 B cells. The children who served as transplant recipients had been given grafts of TCRalphabeta/CD19-depleted allogeneic hematopoietic cells.

The source was PBMCs, collected before TCRalphabeta/CD19-depleted stem cell transplant. The sequence derives from a girl aged 2-10 years with congenital amegakaryocytic thrombocytopenia, due to receive a stem cell transplant. The chain links TRBV2 with TRBJ2-1; TRBD2 aligns with 10 central bases. At the DNA level, the sequence is TGTGCCAGCAGTATCCTAGCGGGAGAGTTAGGAGAGCAGTTCTTC. The encoded protein is CASSILAGELGEQFF.